This T cell receptor (beta chain) is drawn from a study of early T cells in non-severe SARS-CoV-2 infection. V gave up 8 bases and J gave up 1 base, with 8 bases separating them. CDR1 is SGHAT and CDR2 is FQNNGV in the germline V gene. The CDR3 length is 12 residues. The sample holds many counts of this clonotype. TCRdb re-analysed the 5' RACE reads in MiXCR, keeping a single row per CDR3 protein. Here the sample spans approximately 81,000 distinct CDR3 sequences, about 13% being singletons. The origin of this receptor is an adult who was a healthcare worker with PCR-confirmed SARS-CoV-2 infection or an uninfected control (not recorded which). Sequencing was carried out using whole blood. V is TRBV11-2 and J is TRBJ1-1; a weak D match, TRBD1 (6 bases). The CDR3 loop reads CASRTANTEAFF. The CDR3 DNA is TGTGCCAGCCGGACAGCGAACACTGAAGCTTTCTTT.